One TCR beta chain is described in this entry. Read data end 3 residues before the CDR3 end; the end is taken from the germline J gene. Dot-blot hybridization genotyped cervical HPV amplified with MY09/MY11 PCR. The sample belongs to a study of T cells in women clearing cervical HPV infection. Study-level information: Cases: HPV16-related CIN3 or worse on histology, 2 invasive cancers. Controls gave blood once infection was undetectable; cases at lesion identification. Controls were women whose single incident HPV16 infection cleared within 12 months without precancer or cancer.

The germline gives CDR1 MGHRA, CDR2 YSYEKL. This CDR3 contains 17 residues. V lost 1 base, J lost 7 bases, and 20 bases lay in between. Profiling relied on immunoSEQ multiplex PCR, and the TCRdb table lists in-frame clones only, not all of them. This listing includes some 25,000 clones. V usage is TRBV4-1 and J usage is TRBJ2-4; D is perhaps TRBD2 (6 bases). The TCR was taken from a woman between 18 and 69 years old with a cervical HPV16 infection that either progressed to CIN3+ or cleared (not recorded which). The material sequenced was blood buffy coat. CDR3 amino acids: CASSQGILGRGLNIQYF. The sequenced part of the CDR3 DNA is TGCGCCAGCAGCCAAGGAATATTAGGAAGGGGACTGAACATT.